These 3 T cell receptor beta chains share one sample of origin, sequenced in a study of monozygotic twins with inflammatory bowel disease. TCRdb reprocessed the 5' RACE reads and keeps a single row for each CDR3 protein, giving no DNA. The sample has approximately 400,000 distinct CDR3 sequences. The sequenced sample consisted of blood. These receptors were collected from a human donor with ulcerative colitis or Crohn's disease, or a healthy co-twin of an affected twin (not recorded which).

This chain uses TRBV29-1 with TRBJ2-3; TCRdb's D call of TRBD2 is untestable without DNA. The CDR3 covers 12 residues. Germline assignment: CDR1 SQVTM and CDR2 ANQGSEA. CDR3 sequence reads: CSVRGPADTQYF.

V usage is TRBV11-2 and J usage is TRBJ2-7; lacking DNA, the TRBD1 call made by TCRdb goes unchecked. Germline V gives CDR1 SGHAT, CDR2 FQNNGV. The CDR3 is 16 amino acids. CDR3 residues: CASSPRGGTGRYEQYF.

The rearrangement links TRBV5-1 to TRBJ2-1. CDR1 is SGHRS, CDR2 YFSETQ, per germline. This CDR3 comprises 15 residues. The CDR3 is CASSFSGRSYNEQFF.